This T cell receptor beta chain derives from a study of blood T cell repertoires in COVID-19. Here immunoSEQ multiplex PCR was the method, and the copy in TCRdb shows in-frame clones only, minus some. The sample yields about 140,000 clones, approximately 84% seen once. The sequence derives from a human donor in a cohort sampled during active COVID-19. Specimen: peripheral blood.

CDR3 DNA sequence: TGCGCCAGCAGTCAATCCAGGGATGGCTACACCTTC. Its translation: CASSQSRDGYTF. This chain links TRBV23-1 with TRBJ1-2, with TRBD1 as a possible D gene (5 bases). TRBV23-1 is recorded as an ORF, its role being uncertain. The CDR3 loop spans 12 amino acids. V lost 0 bases and J 6 bases, leaving 5 bases between the germline ends.